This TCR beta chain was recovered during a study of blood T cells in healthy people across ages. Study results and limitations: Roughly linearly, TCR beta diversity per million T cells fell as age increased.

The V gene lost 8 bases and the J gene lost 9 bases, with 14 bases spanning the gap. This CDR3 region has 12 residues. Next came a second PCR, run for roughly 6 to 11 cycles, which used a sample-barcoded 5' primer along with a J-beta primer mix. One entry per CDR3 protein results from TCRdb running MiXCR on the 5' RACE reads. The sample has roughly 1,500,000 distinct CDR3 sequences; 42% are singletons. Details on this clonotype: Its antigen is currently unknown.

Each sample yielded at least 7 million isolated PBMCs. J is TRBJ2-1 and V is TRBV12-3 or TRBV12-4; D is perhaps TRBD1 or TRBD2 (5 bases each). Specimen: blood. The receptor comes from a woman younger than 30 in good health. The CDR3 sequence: CASEHGGGEQFF. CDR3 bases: TGTGCCAGCGAACACGGTGGGGGTGAGCAGTTCTTC.